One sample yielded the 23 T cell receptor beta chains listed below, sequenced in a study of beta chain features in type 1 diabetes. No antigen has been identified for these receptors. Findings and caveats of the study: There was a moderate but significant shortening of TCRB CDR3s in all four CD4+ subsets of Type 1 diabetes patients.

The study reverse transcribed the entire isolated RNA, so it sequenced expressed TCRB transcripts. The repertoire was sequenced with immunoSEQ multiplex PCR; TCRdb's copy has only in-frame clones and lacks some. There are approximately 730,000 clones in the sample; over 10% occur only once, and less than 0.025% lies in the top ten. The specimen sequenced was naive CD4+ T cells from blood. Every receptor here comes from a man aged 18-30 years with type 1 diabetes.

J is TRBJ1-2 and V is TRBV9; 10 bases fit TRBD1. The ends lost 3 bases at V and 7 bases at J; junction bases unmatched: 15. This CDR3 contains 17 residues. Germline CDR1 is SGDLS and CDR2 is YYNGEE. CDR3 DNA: TGTGCCAGCAGCGCAACCCCCCTGACAGGGGGCGTTGGTGGCTACACCTTC. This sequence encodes CASSATPLTGGVGGYTF.

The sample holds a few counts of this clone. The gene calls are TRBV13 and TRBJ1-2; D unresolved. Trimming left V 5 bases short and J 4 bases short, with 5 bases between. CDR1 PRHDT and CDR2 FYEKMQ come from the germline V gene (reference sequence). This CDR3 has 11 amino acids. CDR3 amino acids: CASSRIYGYTF. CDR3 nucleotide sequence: TGTGCCAGCAGCCGTATCTATGGCTACACCTTC.

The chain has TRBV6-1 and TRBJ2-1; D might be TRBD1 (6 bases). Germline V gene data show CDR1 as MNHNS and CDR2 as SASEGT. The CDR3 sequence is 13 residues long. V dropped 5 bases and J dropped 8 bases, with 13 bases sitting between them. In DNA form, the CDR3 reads TGTGCCAGCAGTTTAACAGGGATAGATGAGCAGTTCTTC. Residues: CASSLTGIDEQFF.

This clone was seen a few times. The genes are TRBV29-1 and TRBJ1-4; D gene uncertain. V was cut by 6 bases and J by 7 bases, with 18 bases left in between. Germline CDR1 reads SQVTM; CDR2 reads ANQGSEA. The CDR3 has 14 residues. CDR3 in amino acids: CSVGYSVSSEKLFF. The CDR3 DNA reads TGCAGCGTGGGATACAGTGTCAGCTCTGAAAAACTGTTTTTT.

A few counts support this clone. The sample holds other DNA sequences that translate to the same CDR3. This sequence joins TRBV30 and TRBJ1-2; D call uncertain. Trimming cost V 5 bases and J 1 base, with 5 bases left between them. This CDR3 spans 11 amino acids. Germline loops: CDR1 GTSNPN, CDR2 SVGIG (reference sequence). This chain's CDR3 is CAWSGNYGYTF. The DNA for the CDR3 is TGTGCCTGGTCGGGTAACTATGGCTACACCTTC.

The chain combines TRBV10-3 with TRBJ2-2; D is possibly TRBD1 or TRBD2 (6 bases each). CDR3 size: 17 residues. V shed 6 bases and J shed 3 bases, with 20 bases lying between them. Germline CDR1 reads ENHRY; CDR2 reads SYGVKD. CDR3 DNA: TGTGCCATCAGGCCGGGACATGCGAGGGAGGACACCGGGGAGCTGTTTTTT. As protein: CAIRPGHAREDTGELFF.

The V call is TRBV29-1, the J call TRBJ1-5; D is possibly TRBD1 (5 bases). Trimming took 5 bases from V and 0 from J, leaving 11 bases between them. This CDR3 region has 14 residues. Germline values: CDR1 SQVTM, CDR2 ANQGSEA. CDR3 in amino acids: CSVSTGDSNQPQHF. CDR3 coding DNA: TGCAGCGTTTCGACGGGGGATAGCAATCAGCCCCAGCATTTT.

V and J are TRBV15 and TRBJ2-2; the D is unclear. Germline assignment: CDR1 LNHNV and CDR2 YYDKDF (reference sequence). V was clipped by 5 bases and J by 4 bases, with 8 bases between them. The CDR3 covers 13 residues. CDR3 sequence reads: CATSFRVTGELFF. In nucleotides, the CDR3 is TGTGCCACCAGCTTCCGTGTCACCGGGGAGCTGTTTTTT.

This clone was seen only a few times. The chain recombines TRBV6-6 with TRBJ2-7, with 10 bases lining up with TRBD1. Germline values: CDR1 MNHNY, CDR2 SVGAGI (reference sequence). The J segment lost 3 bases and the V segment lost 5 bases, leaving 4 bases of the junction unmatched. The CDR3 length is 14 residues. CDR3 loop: CASSGGTGVYEQYF. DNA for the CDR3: TGTGCCAGCAGTGGGGGGACAGGGGTCTACGAGCAGTACTTC.

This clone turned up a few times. Here the CDR3 DNA reads TGCGCCAGCAGCCAAGTTGGGGCAGGGGTGGGGGAGCAGTACTTC. This encodes CASSQVGAGVGEQYF. The rearrangement joins TRBV4-1 to TRBJ2-7, with D maybe TRBD1 (6 bases). The germline gives CDR1 MGHRA, CDR2 YSYEKL. Between the trimmed V and J ends, which lost 1 base and 7 bases, there was a span of 17 bases. CDR3 length equals 15 residues.

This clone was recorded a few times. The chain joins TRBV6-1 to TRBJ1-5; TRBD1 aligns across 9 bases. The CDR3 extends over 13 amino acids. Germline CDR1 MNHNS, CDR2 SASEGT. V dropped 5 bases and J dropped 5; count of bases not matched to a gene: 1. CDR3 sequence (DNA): TGTGCCAGCAGTTGGACAGGGGATCAGCCCCAGCATTTT. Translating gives CASSWTGDQPQHF.

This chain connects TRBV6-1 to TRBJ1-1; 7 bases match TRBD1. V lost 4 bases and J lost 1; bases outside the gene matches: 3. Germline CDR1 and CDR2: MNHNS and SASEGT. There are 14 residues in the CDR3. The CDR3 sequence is CASSGGTANTEAFF. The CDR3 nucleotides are TGTGCCAGCAGTGGCGGGACAGCGAACACTGAAGCTTTCTTT.

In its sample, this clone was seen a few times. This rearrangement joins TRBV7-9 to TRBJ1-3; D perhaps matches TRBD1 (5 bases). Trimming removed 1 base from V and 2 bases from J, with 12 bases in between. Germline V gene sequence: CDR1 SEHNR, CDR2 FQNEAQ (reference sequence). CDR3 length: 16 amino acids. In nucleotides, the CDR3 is TGTGCCAGCAGCTTAGGATCTGGGGGACCTGGAAACACCATATATTTT. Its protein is CASSLGSGGPGNTIYF.

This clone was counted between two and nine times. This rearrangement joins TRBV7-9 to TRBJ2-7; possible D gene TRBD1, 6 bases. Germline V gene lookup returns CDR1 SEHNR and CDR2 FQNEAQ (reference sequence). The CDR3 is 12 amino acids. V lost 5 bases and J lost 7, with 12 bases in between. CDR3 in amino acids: CASSLNQGEQYF. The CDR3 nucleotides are TGTGCCAGCAGCCTCAACCAGGGGGAGCAGTACTTC.

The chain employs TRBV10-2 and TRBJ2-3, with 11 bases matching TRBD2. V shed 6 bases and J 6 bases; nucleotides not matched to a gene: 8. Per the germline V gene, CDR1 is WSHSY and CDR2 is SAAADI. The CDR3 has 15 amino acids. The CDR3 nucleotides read TGCGCCAGCAGGAAGACTAGCGGGGAGACCGATACGCAGTATTTT. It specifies CASRKTSGETDTQYF.

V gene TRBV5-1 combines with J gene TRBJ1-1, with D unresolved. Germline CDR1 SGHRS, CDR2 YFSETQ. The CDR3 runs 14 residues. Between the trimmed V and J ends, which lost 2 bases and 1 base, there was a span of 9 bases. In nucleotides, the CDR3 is TGCGCCAGCAGCTTTATCTCGGCGAACACTGAAGCTTTCTTT. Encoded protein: CASSFISANTEAFF.

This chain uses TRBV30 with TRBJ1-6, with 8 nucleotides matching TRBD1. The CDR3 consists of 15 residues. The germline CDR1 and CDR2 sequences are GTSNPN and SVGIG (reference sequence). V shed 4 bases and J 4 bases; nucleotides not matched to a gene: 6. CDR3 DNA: TGTGCCTGGACCCCGGGACAGGCGTATAATTCACCCCTCCACTTT. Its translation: CAWTPGQAYNSPLHF.

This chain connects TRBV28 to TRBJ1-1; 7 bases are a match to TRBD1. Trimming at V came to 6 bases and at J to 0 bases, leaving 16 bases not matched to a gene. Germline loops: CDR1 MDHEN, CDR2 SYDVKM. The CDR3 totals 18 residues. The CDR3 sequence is CASSPEPWDSKMNTEAFF. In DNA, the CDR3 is TGTGCCAGCAGCCCAGAACCTTGGGACAGCAAAATGAACACTGAAGCTTTCTTT. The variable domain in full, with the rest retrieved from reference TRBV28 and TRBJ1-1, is DVKVTQSSRYLVKRTGEKVFLECVQDMDHENMFWYRQDPGLGLRLIYFSYDVKMKEKGDIPEGYSVSREKKERFSLILESASTNQTSMYLCASSPEPWDSKMNTEAFFGQGTRLTVV.

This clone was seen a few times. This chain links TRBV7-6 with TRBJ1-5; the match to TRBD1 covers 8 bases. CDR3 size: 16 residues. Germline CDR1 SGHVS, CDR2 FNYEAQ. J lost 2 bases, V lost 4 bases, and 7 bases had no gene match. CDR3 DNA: TGTGCCAGCAGCTCTGACAGGGGCGCTGGCAATCAGCCCCAGCATTTT. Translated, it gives CASSSDRGAGNQPQHF.

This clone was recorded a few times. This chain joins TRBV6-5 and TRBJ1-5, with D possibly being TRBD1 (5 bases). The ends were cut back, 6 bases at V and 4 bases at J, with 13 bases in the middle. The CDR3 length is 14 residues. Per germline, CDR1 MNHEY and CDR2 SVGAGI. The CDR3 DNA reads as TGTGCCAGCAGCCTGGGACGGCTGAATCAGCCCCAGCATTTT. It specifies CASSLGRLNQPQHF.

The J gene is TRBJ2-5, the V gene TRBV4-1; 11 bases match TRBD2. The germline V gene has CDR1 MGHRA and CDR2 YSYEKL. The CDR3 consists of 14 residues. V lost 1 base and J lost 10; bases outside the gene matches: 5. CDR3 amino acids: CASSQVVLAGGQYF. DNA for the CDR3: TGCGCCAGCAGCCAAGTGGTCCTAGCGGGGGGCCAGTACTTC.

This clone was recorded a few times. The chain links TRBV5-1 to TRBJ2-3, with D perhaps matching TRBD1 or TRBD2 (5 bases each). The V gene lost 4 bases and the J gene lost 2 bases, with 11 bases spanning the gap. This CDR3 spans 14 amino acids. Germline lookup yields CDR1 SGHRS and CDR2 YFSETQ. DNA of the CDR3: TGCGCCAGCAGCCAAAGGGACCCCACAGATACGCAGTATTTT. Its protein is CASSQRDPTDTQYF.

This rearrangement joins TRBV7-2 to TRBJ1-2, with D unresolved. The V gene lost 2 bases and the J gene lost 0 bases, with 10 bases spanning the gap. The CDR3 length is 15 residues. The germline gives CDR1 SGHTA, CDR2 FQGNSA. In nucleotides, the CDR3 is TGTGCCAGCAGCTTAAGGGTCGGACCTAACTATGGCTACACCTTC. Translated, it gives CASSLRVGPNYGYTF.